One sample yielded the 6 T cell receptor beta chains listed below, sequenced in a study of T cell clonality in common variable immunodeficiency. Produced via immunoSEQ multiplex PCR; TCRdb's table is partial and in-frame only. The repertoire has tens of thousands of clones, none seen only once; the ten largest take about 0.8%. Sequencing input: peripheral blood mononuclear cells. These receptors all come from a person aged 18-69 years in good health.

The sample holds many counts of this clone. From the germline J gene comes the end of the CDR3, since the read stops 3 residues before it. The rearrangement uses TRBV5-1 and TRBJ2-7; 14 nucleotides align to TRBD2. Germline CDR1 is SGHRS and CDR2 is YFSETQ. Trimming at V came to 4 bases and at J to 2 bases, leaving 8 bases not matched to a gene. The CDR3 contains 17 residues. Partial CDR3 DNA: TGCGCCAGCAGCGAGGGACTAGCGGGAGCAATAACCTACGAG. This codes for CASSEGLAGAITYE. The whole CDR3 reads CASSEGLAGAITYEQYF. The variable domain in full, completed from reference TRBV5-1 and TRBJ2-7, reads KAGVTQTPRYLIKTRGQQVTLSCSPISGHRSVSWYQQTPGQGLQFLFEYFSETQRNKGNFPGRFSGRQFSNSRSEMNVSTLELGDSALYLCASSEGLAGAITYEQYFGPGTRLTVT.

This clone was seen ten or more times. From the germline J gene comes the end of the CDR3, since the read stops 3 residues before it. V usage is TRBV20-1 and J usage is TRBJ2-5; TRBD2 matches 15 bases. Trimming took 5 bases from V and 4 from J; bases not matched to a gene: 5. From germline, CDR1 is DFQATT and CDR2 SNEGSKA (reference sequence). This CDR3 comprises 15 residues. CDR3 bases read: TGCAGTGCTGGACTAGCGGGAGGGTGGGGAGAGACC. Its translation: CSAGLAGGWGET. In full, the CDR3 is CSAGLAGGWGETQYF.

In this sample, this clone turned up many times. The DNA read from the CDR3 is TGTGCCAGCAGCTCGGCGGGAGTGGCCTACGAG. As protein: CASSSAGVAYE. The whole CDR3 protein is CASSSAGVAYEQYF. The J gene is TRBJ2-7, the V gene TRBV5-6; 7 bases align to TRBD2. The read terminates 3 residues before the CDR3 end, so the remaining end is supplied by the germline J gene. V gave up 3 bases and J gave up 2 bases; unmatched junction bases: 5. CDR1 is SGHDT and CDR2 is YYEEEE in the germline V gene. CDR3 size: 14 residues.

Ten or more counts support this clone. The read terminates 3 residues ahead of where the CDR3 ends, so the germline J gene completes it. The V and J genes are TRBV19 and TRBJ2-2; TRBD1 is a possible D gene (6 bases). The ends were cut back, 3 bases at V and 3 bases at J, with 14 bases in the middle. The length of the CDR3 is 16 residues. In germline, CDR1 is LNHDA, CDR2 SQIVND (reference sequence). The CDR3 protein is CASSIGTGSYTGELFF. CDR3 bases read: TGTGCCAGTAGTATCGGAACAGGGTCCTACACCGGGGAG.

This clone appeared many times. The read ends 3 residues early relative to the CDR3; the germline J gene fills the gap. The chain couples TRBV19 to TRBJ2-7, with TRBD1 matching 7 bases. With V trimmed by 7 bases and J by 6 bases, 15 bases remained unmatched. Germline V gene data show CDR1 as LNHDA and CDR2 as SQIVND (reference sequence). The CDR3 is 15 residues long. CDR3 sequence reads: CASNPGTASPLEQYF. The covered CDR3 bases are TGTGCCAGTAACCCCGGGACAGCCTCTCCCCTCGAG.

This clone was seen repeatedly, ten times or more. The sequence runs out 3 residues before the end of the CDR3; the remainder is reconstructed from the germline J gene. The chain joins TRBV14 to TRBJ2-3, with D perhaps matching TRBD1 (6 bases). Looked up from germline, CDR1 is SGHDN and CDR2 is FVKESK. The CDR3 is 16 residues long. V was pared by 5 bases and J by 4 bases, with 19 bases between. Here the CDR3 reads CASSFYDRSNPDTQYF. CDR3 DNA, as far as it was read: TGTGCCAGCAGCTTCTATGACAGGTCAAATCCAGATACG.